Below, 15 T cell receptor beta chains from the same sample are listed, as sequenced in a study of vaccination effects on CD4 cells after COVID-19. TCRdb's copy holds only in-frame clones and misses some; the assay was immunoSEQ multiplex PCR. The sample yields 55,000 to 90,000 clones, 73% seen once. After expansion with viral peptide pools in the ViraFEST assay, antigen-specific CD4+ T cells were sequenced. At the end of around 11 days of culture, CD4+ T cells were isolated. The person had a PCR-confirmed SARS-CoV-2 infection during March to December 2020. These receptors have no identified antigens. The input for sequencing was CD4+ T cells from PBMCs cultured with HIV peptides, taken before COVID-19 vaccination. Subset indicated: HIV-1 Nef peptide pool negative control/reference culture. Receptors originate from a human donor who had a prior SARS-CoV-2 infection.

The rearrangement links TRBV19 to TRBJ1-1; 10 nucleotides align to TRBD1. V was pared by 4 bases and J by 6 bases, with 14 bases of the junction left unmatched. Germline loops: CDR1 LNHDA, CDR2 SQIVND (reference sequence). The CDR3 is 17 residues long. Here the CDR3 reads CASSRRGTGVRVAEAFF. CDR3 sequence (DNA): TGTGCCAGTAGTAGGAGAGGGACAGGGGTGCGGGTCGCTGAAGCTTTCTTT.

The table lists this clone with a few counts. The chain combines TRBV10-3 with TRBJ1-2, with 9 bases lining up with TRBD1. Germline CDR1 ENHRY, CDR2 SYGVKD. This CDR3 has 13 residues. Trimming removed 4 bases from V and 6 bases from J; junction bases left unmatched: 3. The CDR3 region has the DNA TGTGCCATCAGTGGGGGACAGGGAAATGGCTACACCTTC. It encodes CAISGGQGNGYTF.

The CDR3 coding sequence is TGTGCCAGCAGCCAAGATCCCGGGGAGCCCTGGGGAAACGAGCAGTACTTC. Its translation: CASSQDPGEPWGNEQYF. The chain has TRBV4-2 and TRBJ2-7, with D perhaps matching TRBD2 (5 bases). Germline-derived CDR1 and CDR2 are LGHNA and YNFKEQ. The CDR3 sequence is 17 residues long. V lost 0 bases and J lost 5, with 20 bases in between.

V gene TRBV5-1 combines with J gene TRBJ1-1; unclear D gene. The CDR3 is made up of 13 amino acids. V lost 6 bases to trimming and J lost 2 bases, with 11 bases between them. Germline V gene sequence: CDR1 SGHRS, CDR2 YFSETQ. In DNA form, the CDR3 reads TGCGCCAGCAACGCGGATATAAACACTGAAGCTTTCTTT. It encodes CASNADINTEAFF.

The rearrangement links TRBV2 to TRBJ2-7; 7 nucleotides agree with TRBD1. Germline V gene data show CDR1 as SNHLY and CDR2 as FYNNEI. With V trimmed by 5 bases and J by 7 bases, 8 bases remained unmatched. This CDR3 has 13 amino acids. The CDR3 DNA follows: TGTGCCAGCAGTATCAGGACAGGTCAGGAGCAGTACTTC. This codes for CASSIRTGQEQYF.

J is TRBJ2-6 and V is TRBV6-2 or TRBV6-3; D remains unclear. V was clipped by 6 bases and J by 0 bases, with 9 bases between them. This CDR3 has 15 amino acids. Germline V gene lookup returns CDR1 MNHEY and CDR2 SVGEGT. As DNA, the CDR3 is TGTGCCAGCAGCCCTAACCTCTCTGGGGCCAACGTCCTGACTTTC. Residues: CASSPNLSGANVLTF.

The chain links TRBV30 to TRBJ1-1; D gene uncertain. The germline V and J ends were trimmed by 0 bases and 4 bases, with 9 bases remaining between them. The CDR3 loop spans 13 amino acids. CDR1 is GTSNPN, CDR2 SVGIG, per germline (reference sequence). CDR3 in amino acids: CAWSVGVGTEAFF. In nucleotides, the CDR3 is TGTGCCTGGAGTGTTGGGGTGGGCACTGAAGCTTTCTTT.

This rearrangement joins TRBV19 to TRBJ1-4; D call uncertain. Trimming took off 2 bases at V and 5 bases at J, with 18 bases between the two ends. Germline V gene lookup returns CDR1 LNHDA and CDR2 SQIVND (reference sequence). The CDR3 consists of 17 residues. The CDR3 reads CASSISFRNEPNEKLFF. Here the CDR3 DNA reads TGTGCCAGTAGTATATCCTTCCGAAACGAGCCCAATGAAAAACTGTTTTTT. Supplemented by reference TRBV19 and TRBJ1-4, the full variable domain reads DGGITQSPKYLFRKEGQNVTLSCEQNLNHDAMYWYRQDPGQGLRLIYYSQIVNDFQKGDIAEGYSVSREKKESFPLTVTSAQKNPTAFYLCASSISFRNEPNEKLFFGSGTQLSVL.

This clone occurred once. The chain employs TRBV6-2 or TRBV6-3 and TRBJ1-5; TRBD1 aligns across 7 bases. There are 14 residues in the CDR3. After removal of 5 bases from V and 2 bases from J, the junction contained 3 bases not matched to a gene. Per germline, CDR1 MNHEY and CDR2 SVGEGT. The CDR3 spells CASSVQGGNQPQHF. The CDR3, as DNA: TGTGCCAGCAGTGTTCAGGGGGGCAATCAGCCCCAGCATTTT.

This chain links TRBV6-1 with TRBJ2-2; 10 nucleotides line up with TRBD1. V lost 3 bases to trimming and J lost 5 bases; unmatched junction nucleotides: 9. This CDR3 is 17 amino acids long. CDR1 and CDR2 from the germline V gene are MNHNS and SASEGT. The CDR3: CASSDPTGGDYTGELFF. CDR3 DNA: TGTGCCAGCAGTGACCCGACAGGGGGCGATTATACCGGGGAGCTGTTTTTT.

The chain uses TRBV6-6 and TRBJ2-5; 12 bases match TRBD2. From germline, CDR1 is MNHNY and CDR2 SVGAGI (reference sequence). The CDR3 is made up of 16 amino acids. The junction had 4 bases not matched to a gene; V was cut back by 1 base and J by 4 bases. Here the CDR3 DNA reads TGTGCCAGCAGTTACTTCCTAGCGGGAGGGGGAGAGACCCAGTACTTC. It is translated as CASSYFLAGGGETQYF.

The CDR3 sequence: CSVGTGNSLGELFF. Written as DNA, the CDR3 is TGCAGCGTTGGGACAGGGAATTCCCTCGGGGAGCTGTTTTTT. The J gene is TRBJ2-2, the V gene TRBV29-1; 8 nucleotides match TRBD1. Germline CDR1 SQVTM, CDR2 ANQGSEA. The CDR3 spans 14 residues. V was clipped by 4 bases and J by 7 bases; unmatched bases: 8.

V is TRBV9 and J is TRBJ1-2, with D possibly matching TRBD1 (5 bases). Trimming shortened V by 2 bases and J by 2 bases, and 10 bases separated the two germline ends. This CDR3 region has 14 residues. Germline loops: CDR1 SGDLS, CDR2 YYNGEE. CDR3 bases: TGTGCCAGCAGCGTGGGACCCCTAAACTATGGCTACACCTTC. Residues: CASSVGPLNYGYTF.

This sequence joins TRBV10-3 and TRBJ1-1; the match to TRBD1 covers 7 bases. CDR3 length: 12 amino acids. Germline trimming cut 11 bases from V and 4 bases from J; bases unmatched to any gene: 7. From germline, CDR1 is ENHRY and CDR2 SYGVKD. The DNA for the CDR3 is TGTGCCGTGAGATCAGGGGGCACTGAAGCTTTCTTT. Translation gives CAVRSGGTEAFF.

The rearrangement links TRBV4-2 to TRBJ1-5; D not resolved. This CDR3 contains 15 residues. Germline V gene lookup returns CDR1 LGHNA and CDR2 YNFKEQ. V was shortened by 1 base and J by 7 bases, with 14 bases between the two germline ends. CDR3 coding DNA: TGTGCCAGCAGCCAAGTGTCCGGGTCGGGCCAGCCCCAGCATTTT. The encoded protein is CASSQVSGSGQPQHF.